Listed here are 17 T cell receptor beta chains from one sample, sequenced in a study of shared clonotypes between healthy human individuals. Clones were sequenced by immunoSEQ multiplex PCR, and TCRdb holds only the in-frame ones, with some missing. The sample lists roughly 2 million clones, approximately 95% occurring once. Specimen: naive CD4+ T cells sorted from blood. Subset meaning: CD45RA+ positively selected. The receptors were gathered from a man between 18 and 29 years old in good health.

This clone was detected only a few times. The rearrangement links TRBV5-6 to TRBJ1-6; a weak D match, TRBD1 (6 bases). V was pared by 3 bases and J by 4 bases, with 11 bases between. The length of the CDR3 is 15 residues. Looked up from germline, CDR1 is SGHDT and CDR2 is YYEEEE. The CDR3 sequence: CASSSWTDYNSPLHF. Here the CDR3 DNA reads TGTGCCAGCAGCTCTTGGACAGATTATAATTCACCCCTCCACTTT.

The rearrangement joins TRBV4-1 to TRBJ2-7; 11 nucleotides agree with TRBD2. The CDR3 sequence is 14 residues long. Trimming cost V 6 bases and J 6 bases; bases outside gene matches: 7. The germline V gene encodes CDR1 MGHRA and CDR2 YSYEKL. DNA for the CDR3: TGCGCCAGCAGTCGTCTAGCGGGGGGCCTCGAGCAGTACTTC. It translates to CASSRLAGGLEQYF.

The rearrangement links TRBV11-3 to TRBJ2-2, with 9 nucleotides matching TRBD1. This CDR3 is 16 amino acids long. Per the germline V gene, CDR1 is SGHNT and CDR2 is YENEEA. Trimming took 3 bases from V and 1 from J; bases not matched to a gene: 3. The CDR3 nucleotides read TGTGCCAGCAGCTTGACAGGGGGAAAGAACACCGGGGAGCTGTTTTTT. It translates to CASSLTGGKNTGELFF.

V and J are TRBV6-5 and TRBJ2-3; D is possibly TRBD2 (6 bases). Germline-derived CDR1 and CDR2 are MNHEY and SVGAGI. This CDR3 region has 13 residues. Trimming stripped 6 bases from V and 2 bases from J, with 9 bases between. CDR3 DNA sequence: TGTGCCAGCAGAAGGGACTCCACAGATACGCAGTATTTT. It encodes CASRRDSTDTQYF.

V is TRBV5-1 and J is TRBJ2-3; 12 bases align to TRBD2. Germline assignment: CDR1 SGHRS and CDR2 YFSETQ. CDR3 length: 16 amino acids. V trimming: 4 bases; J trimming: 2 bases; junction bases outside the gene matches: 5. The CDR3 region is CASSQLAGGTTDTQYF. CDR3 DNA: TGCGCCAGCAGCCAACTAGCGGGGGGTACCACAGATACGCAGTATTTT.

This clone was seen once. The chain joins TRBV10-1 to TRBJ2-1; 7 nucleotides agree with TRBD2. The CDR3 is made up of 15 amino acids. Germline CDR1 reads WNHNN; CDR2 reads SYGVQD (reference sequence). Germline trimming cut 0 bases from V and 7 bases from J; bases unmatched to any gene: 6. The CDR3 sequence: CASSESGGSGNEQFF. The CDR3 region has the DNA TGCGCCAGCAGTGAGTCTGGCGGGAGTGGGAATGAGCAGTTCTTC.

V usage is TRBV6-5 and J usage is TRBJ1-2; TRBD1 matches at 7 bases. Germline lookup yields CDR1 MNHEY and CDR2 SVGAGI. V shed 6 bases, J shed 5 bases, and the junction held 12 bases outside the gene matches. The length of the CDR3 is 15 residues. The CDR3 is CASSQTQGVGYGYTF. For the CDR3, the DNA is TGTGCCAGCAGCCAGACCCAGGGGGTTGGGTATGGCTACACCTTC.

DNA of the CDR3: TGCGCCAGCAGCTTGGAGCCGGGGGGAGGCAATCAGCCCCAGCATTTT. Translating it yields CASSLEPGGGNQPQHF. The chain employs TRBV5-1 and TRBJ1-5; D perhaps matches TRBD1 (5 bases). Germline values: CDR1 SGHRS, CDR2 YFSETQ. V lost 0 bases and J lost 2, with 12 bases in between. This CDR3 comprises 16 residues.

A word on this clone: Within the sample, other DNA sequences also encode this same CDR3. CDR3 DNA: TGTGCCAGCAGCGCCCAGAACACCGGGGAGCTGTTTTTT. Amino acid sequence: CASSAQNTGELFF. The chain uses TRBV7-9 and TRBJ2-2; D gene unclear. With 5 bases removed from V and 1 base from J, the gap between germline ends came to 5 bases. Looked up from germline, CDR1 is SEHNR and CDR2 is FQNEAQ (reference sequence). This CDR3 comprises 13 residues. The variable domain in full, with the rest retrieved from reference TRBV7-9 and TRBJ2-2, is DTGVSQNPRHKITKRGQNVTFRCDPISEHNRLYWYRQTLGQGPEFLTYFQNEAQLEKSRLLSDRFSAERPKGSFSTLEIQRTEQGDSAMYLCASSAQNTGELFFGEGSRLTVL.

CDR3 nucleotides: TGCGCCAGCAGCCAAGAATTGGGTTGGGGGACAGGGAGCTCCTACGAGCAGTACTTC. Protein: CASSQELGWGTGSSYEQYF. The V call is TRBV4-3, the J call TRBJ2-7; 9 bases line up with TRBD1. The CDR3 sequence is 19 residues long. Germline V gene sequence: CDR1 LGHNA, CDR2 YSLEER. Trimming removed 0 bases from V and 0 bases from J; junction bases left unmatched: 12.

In regard to this clone: Other DNA sequences in this sample translate to the same CDR3. This rearrangement joins TRBV5-6 to TRBJ1-2; 7 bases are shared with TRBD1. CDR1 SGHDT and CDR2 YYEEEE come from the germline V gene. The V gene end was trimmed by 0 bases and the J gene end by 5 bases; junction bases not matched to a gene: 1. This CDR3 is built from 13 residues. DNA of the CDR3: TGTGCCAGCAGCTTGGACAGGGGTTATGGCTACACCTTC. Protein product: CASSLDRGYGYTF. The variable domain in full, with the rest retrieved from reference TRBV5-6 and TRBJ1-2, is DAGVTQSPTHLIKTRGQQVTLRCSPKSGHDTVSWYQQALGQGPQFIFQYYEEEERQRGNFPDRFSGHQFPNYSSELNVNALLLGDSALYLCASSLDRGYGYTFGSGTRLTVV.

V gene TRBV18 combines with J gene TRBJ2-2; the D is unclear. The CDR3 contains 14 residues. Trimming took 2 bases from V and 7 from J, leaving 11 bases between them. Looked up from germline, CDR1 is KGHSH and CDR2 is LQKENI. DNA of the CDR3: TGTGCCAGCTCACCAATCAGTTTGGGCGGGGAGCTGTTTTTT. Translated: CASSPISLGGELFF.

The CDR3, as DNA: TGTGCCAGCAGGGACGGACAACACGGGGCCACTGAAGCTTTCTTT. Amino acids: CASRDGQHGATEAFF. V and J are TRBV27 and TRBJ1-1, with a weak D call TRBD1 (5 bases). Trimming took 6 bases from V and 4 from J, leaving 18 bases between them. Germline CDR1 MNHEY, CDR2 SMNVEV (reference sequence). The length of the CDR3 is 15 residues.

The CDR3 protein is CASSPPTSGYNEQFF. CDR3 bases: TGTGCCAGCTCACCGCCGACTAGCGGGTACAATGAGCAGTTCTTC. The chain recombines TRBV18 with TRBJ2-1, with 10 bases aligning to TRBD2. Germline CDR1 is KGHSH and CDR2 is LQKENI. The CDR3 sequence is 15 residues long. V was pared by 3 bases and J by 4 bases, with 3 bases of the junction left unmatched.

This clone appeared once. The V call is TRBV7-9, the J call TRBJ1-2; D gene unclear. Trimming pared 1 base from V and 8 bases from J, leaving 11 bases between. The CDR3 length is 13 residues. Germline V lookup: CDR1 SEHNR, CDR2 FQNEAQ (reference sequence). CDR3 DNA: TGTGCCAGCAGCTTAGAGGCTGCCGGGGGCTACACCTTC. It specifies CASSLEAAGGYTF.

The J gene is TRBJ1-2, the V gene TRBV4-3; D unresolved. Trimming cost V 0 bases and J 5 bases, with 10 bases left between them. Germline assignment: CDR1 LGHNA and CDR2 YSLEER. This CDR3 has 14 residues. CDR3 nucleotide sequence: TGCGCCAGCAGCCAAGATCGCACGGAGTATGGCTACACCTTC. This gives the protein CASSQDRTEYGYTF.

The chain has TRBV29-1 and TRBJ1-3; the match to TRBD1 covers 8 bases. This CDR3 spans 12 amino acids. Trimming removed 7 bases from V and 4 bases from J; junction bases left unmatched: 3. Germline assignment: CDR1 SQVTM and CDR2 ANQGSEA. The CDR3 bases are TGCAGCGCCGGACAGGGCGGAAACACCATATATTTT. Translating it yields CSAGQGGNTIYF.